The 25 T cell receptor beta chains below all came from one sample that was sequenced in a study of blood T cell repertoires in COVID-19 (dated by TCRdb to about 2020). Library prep was done by the immunoSEQ multiplex PCR assay. TCRdb holds this immuneACCESS table with in-frame rearrangements only. Some clones are missing; in checked studies, unresolved V genes explain under half, and the rest has no known cause. For this sample there are fewer than 200,000 clones; just under 80% appear just once. Of the sample, 6.5% to 8% falls within the top ten clones. Specimen: peripheral blood. The receptors were gathered from a man between 65 and 80 years old with active or convalescent COVID-19.

The chain recombines TRBV30 with TRBJ1-5, with unresolved D. The CDR3 is made up of 14 amino acids. Trimming removed 1 base at V and 0 bases at J, with 7 bases between. Germline loops: CDR1 GTSNPN, CDR2 SVGIG (reference sequence). CDR3 sequence: CAWSDSFSNQPQHF. The CDR3 DNA follows: TGTGCCTGGAGTGACAGTTTTAGCAATCAGCCCCAGCATTTT. The full variable domain, completed using reference TRBV30 and TRBJ1-5, is SQTIHQWPATLVQPVGSPLSLECTVEGTSNPNLYWYRQAAGRGLQLLFYSVGIGQISSEVPQNLSASRPQDRQFILSSKKLLLSDSGFYLCAWSDSFSNQPQHFGDGTRLSIL.

The chain is built from TRBV9 and TRBJ1-2; the match to TRBD1 covers 10 bases. Germline trimming cut 4 bases from V and 5 bases from J; bases unmatched to any gene: 5. Germline CDR1 and CDR2: SGDLS and YYNGEE. This CDR3 region has 14 residues. CDR3 amino acids: CASSPGQGNYGYTF. The CDR3 region has the DNA TGTGCCAGCAGCCCGGGACAGGGGAATTATGGCTACACCTTC.

This chain joins TRBV25-1 and TRBJ1-2; 12 nucleotides agree with TRBD1. Trimming took 7 bases from V and 6 from J; bases not matched to a gene: 9. CDR3 length: 15 residues. Germline lookup yields CDR1 MGHDK and CDR2 SYGVNS. CDR3 protein: CASTPLGQGAHGYTF. Here the CDR3 DNA reads TGTGCCAGCACCCCTTTGGGACAGGGGGCCCATGGCTACACCTTC.

A word on this clone: The same CDR3 can be traced to other DNA sequences in this sample. CDR3 sequence (DNA): TGTGCCAGCTCGCCCGGGACAGGGAACACTGAAGCTTTCTTT. Protein sequence: CASSPGTGNTEAFF. The gene calls are TRBV18 and TRBJ1-1; TRBD1 agrees at 8 bases. CDR1 and CDR2 from the germline V gene are KGHSH and LQKENI. This CDR3 is 14 amino acids long. V gave up 6 bases and J gave up 1 base; unmatched junction bases: 4.

On this clone: The CDR3 carries no conserved terminal phenylalanine or tryptophan, so it likely arises from a read error. It is unclear where the CDR3 begins or ends on the DNA, so no DNA is shown, and the CDR3 is as TCRdb lists it. The rearrangement joins TRBV11-2 to TRBJ1-5. From germline, CDR1 is SGHAT and CDR2 FQNNGV. The CDR3 is 13 residues long, counting both termini. CDR3 sequence reads: CASTNPSGSRSWS.

V and J are TRBV24-1 and TRBJ2-3, with 7 bases matching TRBD2. The V gene's germline CDR1 is KGHDR and CDR2 SFDVKD. The CDR3 is 16 residues long. J was trimmed by 4 bases and V by 4 bases; bases with no gene match: 10. The CDR3 sequence: CATSDPGGSESDTQYF. As DNA, the CDR3 is TGTGCCACCAGTGACCCGGGCGGGAGCGAGTCAGATACGCAGTATTTT.

The chain couples TRBV5-1 to TRBJ1-1; possible D gene TRBD1, 5 bases. This CDR3 is built from 16 residues. Germline V gene sequence: CDR1 SGHRS, CDR2 YFSETQ. Between the trimmed V and J ends, which lost 0 bases and 4 bases, there was a span of 16 bases. This CDR3 is CASSLEGEGWGTEAFF. The CDR3 region has the DNA TGCGCCAGCAGCTTGGAAGGGGAGGGATGGGGCACTGAAGCTTTCTTT.

The rearrangement uses TRBV5-4 and TRBJ1-2; D may be TRBD1 (6 bases). Germline values: CDR1 SGHNT, CDR2 YYREEE (reference sequence). V was clipped by 0 bases and J by 3 bases, with 15 bases between them. This CDR3 spans 16 amino acids. CDR3 sequence (DNA): TGTGCCAGCAGCTTGGGGCGGCAGGGGAACGACTATGGCTACACCTTC. Translated, it gives CASSLGRQGNDYGYTF.

The chain recombines TRBV10-2 with TRBJ1-6, with 7 bases lining up with TRBD1. This CDR3 has 15 amino acids. Germline loops: CDR1 WSHSY, CDR2 SAAADI. The junction had 4 bases not matched to a gene; V was cut back by 5 bases and J by 3 bases. The CDR3 region has the DNA TGCGCCAGCAGTTGGACAGGAGACTATAATTCACCCCTCCACTTT. It codes for CASSWTGDYNSPLHF.

The chain uses TRBV5-6 and TRBJ2-3; TRBD2 matches 11 bases. This CDR3 is built from 18 residues. The V and J ends lost 3 bases and 5 bases, in that order; junction bases with no gene match: 14. Per the germline V gene, CDR1 is SGHDT and CDR2 is YYEEEE. The CDR3 region has the DNA TGTGCCAGCAGCTCCTCGGGACTAGCGGCCAACGGCGTAGATACGCAGTATTTT. It is translated as CASSSSGLAANGVDTQYF.

The rearrangement uses TRBV12-3 or TRBV12-4 and TRBJ2-1; D is ambiguous. With 5 bases removed from V and 7 bases from J, the gap between germline ends came to 12 bases. The CDR3 contains 13 residues. CDR3 in amino acids: CASSMNRWNEQFF. CDR3 bases: TGTGCCAGCAGTATGAATCGGTGGAATGAGCAGTTCTTC.

This clone has just a few counts. The chain links TRBV7-2 to TRBJ1-3; no clear D gene. Trimming took off 3 bases at V and 2 bases at J, with 11 bases between the two ends. The CDR3 has 15 amino acids. Germline V gene sequence: CDR1 SGHTA, CDR2 FQGNSA. The CDR3 nucleotides read TGTGCCAGCAGCTTCTTTAACCGGGCTGGAAACACCATATATTTT. Encoded protein: CASSFFNRAGNTIYF.

V gene TRBV27 combines with J gene TRBJ2-1; 8 positions match TRBD2. The CDR3 length is 19 residues. Germline loops: CDR1 MNHEY, CDR2 SMNVEV (reference sequence). Losses at the gene ends were 0 bases for V and 7 bases for J; bases not matched to a gene: 17. The CDR3 spells CASSLSELSGSGSGNEQFF. As DNA, the CDR3 is TGTGCCAGCAGTTTATCGGAGCTGTCCGGCAGCGGGAGTGGGAATGAGCAGTTCTTC.

The chain's CDR3 is CAISESRGYGYTF. The CDR3 DNA reads as TGTGCCATCAGTGAGTCCCGGGGATATGGCTACACCTTC. The chain employs TRBV10-3 and TRBJ1-2; D not resolved. Germline V gives CDR1 ENHRY, CDR2 SYGVKD. Between the trimmed V and J ends, which lost 0 bases and 5 bases, there was a span of 7 bases. The CDR3 consists of 13 residues.

This chain uses TRBV24-1 with TRBJ1-5; tentatively, D is TRBD1 (6 bases). Trimming left V 5 bases short and J 6 bases short, with 16 bases between. From germline, CDR1 is KGHDR and CDR2 SFDVKD. This CDR3 region has 15 residues. The CDR3 sequence: CATSAIPQGSQPQHF. Written as DNA, the CDR3 is TGTGCCACCAGTGCCATTCCACAGGGCAGTCAGCCCCAGCATTTT.

The rearrangement joins TRBV4-1 to TRBJ1-3; a possible D gene is TRBD1 (6 bases). Germline V gene lookup returns CDR1 MGHRA and CDR2 YSYEKL. The CDR3 length is 17 residues. V was trimmed by 0 bases and J by 2 bases, leaving 14 bases between them. The CDR3 sequence is CASSQEPGRGAGNTIYF. The CDR3 DNA reads as TGCGCCAGCAGCCAAGAGCCCGGGAGGGGGGCTGGAAACACCATATATTTT.

The chain has TRBV7-3 and TRBJ2-2; the D gene is possibly TRBD1 (5 bases). From germline, CDR1 is SGHTA and CDR2 FQGTGA. V lost 4 bases and J 4 bases, leaving 7 bases between the germline ends. This CDR3 comprises 13 residues. CDR3 protein: CASSSRATGELFF. The CDR3 DNA reads TGTGCCAGCAGCTCCAGGGCCACCGGGGAGCTGTTTTTT.

The genes are TRBV5-1 and TRBJ2-5, with 8 bases identical to TRBD1. This CDR3 has 17 amino acids. The germline gives CDR1 SGHRS, CDR2 YFSETQ. V trimming: 1 base; J trimming: 5 bases; junction bases outside the gene matches: 13. The CDR3 DNA follows: TGCGCCAGCAGCTTGTTCCAGACAGGGGATCCCCTGGAGACCCAGTACTTC. Translating gives CASSLFQTGDPLETQYF.

The sample holds one count of this clone. This chain links TRBV11-3 with TRBJ1-2, with 7 bases matching TRBD1. The CDR3 loop spans 17 amino acids. V was pared by 1 base and J by 2 bases, with 10 bases of the junction left unmatched. The germline V gene has CDR1 SGHNT and CDR2 YENEEA. CDR3 DNA: TGTGCCAGCAGCTTAGTAGGGGACTTGACAGGGAACTATGGCTACACCTTC. Translated, it gives CASSLVGDLTGNYGYTF.

The chain links TRBV7-9 to TRBJ1-2; 7 nucleotides line up with TRBD1. The CDR3 totals 15 residues. The ends lost 1 base at V and 4 bases at J; junction bases unmatched: 6. Per the germline V gene, CDR1 is SEHNR and CDR2 is FQNEAQ (reference sequence). As DNA, the CDR3 is TGTGCCAGCAGCTTAGATGGAGGGGGCGGCTATGGCTACACCTTC. Translated, it gives CASSLDGGGGYGYTF.

The chain combines TRBV2 with TRBJ2-1, with a tentative D call TRBD2 (6 bases). Germline values: CDR1 SNHLY, CDR2 FYNNEI. V was cut by 7 bases and J by 6 bases, with 10 bases left in between. The CDR3 runs 12 residues. For the CDR3, the DNA is TGTGCCAGCACCCGGGACTTCAATGAGCAGTTCTTC. Its protein is CASTRDFNEQFF.

This clone is a singleton in its sample. J is TRBJ1-1 and V is TRBV2, with D maybe TRBD1 (5 bases). Trimming took off 6 bases at V and 11 bases at J, with 19 bases between the two ends. This CDR3 has 13 amino acids. Germline loops: CDR1 SNHLY, CDR2 FYNNEI. The CDR3 sequence is CASSDSWGEWAFF. The CDR3 DNA is TGTGCCAGCAGCGACTCCTGGGGGGAGTGGGCTTTCTTT.

This clone was seen a few times. This chain links TRBV5-1 with TRBJ1-1; no clear D. Germline loops: CDR1 SGHRS, CDR2 YFSETQ. The length of the CDR3 is 14 residues. Trimming pared 4 bases from V and 4 bases from J, leaving 14 bases between. CDR3 residues: CASSANAVSTEAFF. CDR3 DNA: TGCGCCAGCAGCGCGAATGCCGTGAGCACTGAAGCTTTCTTT.

This chain joins TRBV6-5 and TRBJ1-1; TRBD1 matches at 9 bases. The germline V gene encodes CDR1 MNHEY and CDR2 SVGAGI. The CDR3 length is 13 residues. J lost 5 bases, V lost 6 bases, and 4 bases had no gene match. In DNA, the CDR3 is TGTGCCAGCAGGGGACAGGGAGCAACTGAAGCTTTCTTT. Translated, it gives CASRGQGATEAFF.

The chain uses TRBV3-1 (or the pseudogene TRBV3-2) and TRBJ1-1; D call uncertain. The germline gives CDR1 LGHDT, CDR2 YNNKEL (reference sequence). Between the trimmed V and J ends, which lost 5 bases and 12 bases, there was a span of 19 bases. The CDR3 runs 13 residues. CDR3 in DNA: TGTGCCAGCAGCTCACGAGGCCAGTCGGGAACTTTCTTT. It translates to CASSSRGQSGTFF.